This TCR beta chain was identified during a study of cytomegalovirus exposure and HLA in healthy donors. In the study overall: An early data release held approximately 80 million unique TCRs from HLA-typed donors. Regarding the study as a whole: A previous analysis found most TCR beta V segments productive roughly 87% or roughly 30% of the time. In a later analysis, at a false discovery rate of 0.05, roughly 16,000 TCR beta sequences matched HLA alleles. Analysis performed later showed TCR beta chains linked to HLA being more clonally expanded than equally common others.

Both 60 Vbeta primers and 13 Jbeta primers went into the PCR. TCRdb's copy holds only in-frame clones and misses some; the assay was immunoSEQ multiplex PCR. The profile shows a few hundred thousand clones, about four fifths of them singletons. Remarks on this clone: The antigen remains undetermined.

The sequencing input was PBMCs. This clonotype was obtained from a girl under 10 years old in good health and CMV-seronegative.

The CDR3 protein is CSVREGRDEQYF. CDR3 nucleotides: TGCAGCGTGCGGGAGGGCCGTGACGAGCAGTACTTC. The chain links TRBV29-1 to TRBJ2-7; 9 positions agree with TRBD2. Trimming at V came to 6 bases and at J to 5 bases, leaving 5 bases not matched to a gene. This CDR3 is 12 amino acids long. CDR1 is SQVTM and CDR2 is ANQGSEA in the germline V gene.